This TCR beta chain was documented in a study of response to subunit inactivated influenza vaccine. Findings and limits, study-wide: Researchers suggested that each seasonal influenza vaccination recruits few new T cells.

The V gene end was trimmed by 4 bases and the J gene end by 5 bases; junction bases not matched to a gene: 8. This CDR3 spans 15 amino acids. Germline V gives CDR1 SNHLY, CDR2 FYNNEI. From the RT-PCR reads, TCRdb called clonotypes with MiXCR, one entry per CDR3 protein. In the table there are about 700,000 distinct CDR3 sequences, 11% to 15% of which are singletons. This clonotype was seen a few times. Its cognate antigen is unknown. Source: PBMCs from blood, taken approximately 15 days before vaccination. This chain connects TRBV2 to TRBJ2-1; TRBD2 matches at 7 bases. The source of this sequence is a man over 45 who received an inactivated influenza vaccine. CDR3 sequence reads: CASSVFGRENNEQFF. Here the CDR3 DNA reads TGTGCCAGCAGTGTTTTTGGGCGGGAGAACAATGAGCAGTTCTTC.